Listed below are T cell receptor beta chains from one sample, sequenced in a study of blood T cells in healthy people across ages. Each CDR3 protein is one row after TCRdb ran MiXCR on the 5' RACE reads. The sample has some 1,800,000 distinct CDR3 sequences; approximately 39% are singletons. Sequencing was carried out using blood. These TCRs come from a human donor in good health. Each CDR3 is given with its conserved first and last residue.

len | v_gene | CDR3aa
16 | TRBV12-3/TRBV12-4 | CASSLADSFEFYGYTF
16 | TRBV4-3 | CASSQDLGEMGREAFF
11 | TRBV29-1 | CSVATGDEQFF
16 | TRBV25-1 | CASKHQKGAGNEKLFF
15 | TRBV20-1 | CSASSPYLQDYEQYF
11 | TRBV15 | CATSRGYEQYF
12 | TRBV28 | CARKGQGGGYTF
12 | TRBV29-1 | CSVEDVRGGYTF
11 | TRBV29-1 | CSVAQGPEQYF
18 | TRBV2 | CASSQLGLAGNSYNEQYF
17 | TRBV10-3 | CAISGQLAGGRIYEQYF
11 | TRBV20-1 | CSARDRKTQYF
14 | TRBV29-1 | CSVATGRPIYEQYF
12 | TRBV12-3/TRBV12-4 | CASSNSRGEQFF
15 | TRBV3-1 | CASSQSWTASYEQYF
17 | TRBV12-3/TRBV12-4 | CASSFKATPGGTDTQYF
16 | TRBV20-1 | CSARGRPGLHYNEQFF
17 | TRBV9 | CASSVEGAGVSYNEQFF
14 | TRBV28 | CATDTGAGSYEQYF
13 | TRBV6-5 | CASSYGEGNIQYF
14 | TRBV3-1 | CASSPSGQGVHQFF
16 | TRBV6-2/TRBV6-3 | CASSYSLEVAYNEQFF
15 | TRBV5-1 | CASSFRDRASYEQYF
19 | TRBV24-1 | CATDGTSGGPGWGTDTQYF
14 | TRBV7-9 | CASTTSRNQETQYF
14 | TRBV20-1 | CSAPPFATGDEQYF
14 | TRBV11-2 | CASSLDSYNGKLFF
13 | TRBV12-5 | CASGDGGVNEQFF
15 | TRBV5-1 | CASSIQGAFNTEAFF
12 | TRBV2 | CASGLLAGEQFF
16 | TRBV20-1 | CSARDYRGPMNTEAFF
14 | TRBV6-1 | CASSERALNQPQHF
15 | TRBV3-1 | CASSQGGHGTYEQYF
16 | TRBV7-2 | CASSTRPRDLNYGYTF
14 | TRBV7-9 | CASSSYVRQGTQYF
16 | TRBV19 | CASSMNIGAPNQPQHF
14 | TRBV7-7 | CASSLYLGHDEQYF
13 | TRBV6-6 | CASLDWGNTEAFF
16 | TRBV12-3/TRBV12-4 | CASSLGGAEDKNIQYF
13 | TRBV20-1 | CSARLAGVDTQYF
16 | TRBV6-4 | CASSDSTGLGSDTQYF
14 | TRBV5-1 | CASSVGGAVETQYF
18 | TRBV5-5 | CASSLHPLGVTTNEKLFF
16 | TRBV20-1 | CSARGGAGGPTGELFF
12 | TRBV20-1 | CSARRTGNGYTF
14 | TRBV28 | CASSLYSISYEQYF
14 | TRBV4-1 | CASSQVGLGNTIYF
15 | TRBV6-1 | CASSTTPDGYYEQYF
16 | TRBV7-2 | CASSRTGAWGNQPQHF
11 | TRBV5-1 | CASNLSGEQYF
15 | TRBV12-3/TRBV12-4 | CASSPLAGVYNEQYF